One T cell receptor (beta chain) is described in this entry. Its recognized antigen is unknown. One base away there is no much larger clone; base qualities are not given. This sample is drawn from a study of shared clonotypes between healthy human individuals (dated by TCRdb to the early 2020s). For context, the study as a whole: The cohort included three men and two women between 18 and 49 years of age. For each donor, CD4 naive and CD4 memory were each given three plates, CD8 naive was given two plates, and CD8 memory was given one plate. To estimate repertoire size and how much clonotypes are shared between individuals, the study performed deep sequencing of blood TCR repertoires from a handful of healthy adults. Libraries were prepared and TCR repertoires were sequenced by different laboratories using diverse techniques, in order to increase sequencing depth and limit assay-specific biases. Leukapheresis yielded between about 0.94 and 9.5 billion PBMCs per donor. The paper's findings and limits, for the study overall: Clonotypes shared by all four sorted-subset donors showed higher generation probabilities than non-shared clonotypes. Sampling was restricted to blood, and TCR repertoires in tissues likely differ from the TCR repertoires found in blood. Pairwise subsampling indicated that sequencing depth was expected to affect the degree of clonotype sharing among donors. Rarefaction of sorted-subset datasets indicated incomplete sequencing despite the large sequencing depth. Estimated clonotype richness was generally larger for naive than for memory subsets. Across a few donors, roughly 5.1% of naive CD4, roughly 3.5% of naive CD8, under 2.5% of memory CD4, and 0.4% of memory CD8 clonotypes were shared. The genetic and exposure-history diversity represented was limited by the small number of donors.

CDR1 KGHSH and CDR2 LQKENI are derived from the germline V gene. Cut back by 2 bases and 1 base, the V and J ends lie 17 bases apart. The CDR3 spans 17 residues, from the cysteine through the phenylalanine. The read is trimmed to its CDR3 DNA, 51 bases read in frame from base 1. The donors were healthy, HIV-negative adults with no recently reported acute infections or vaccinations. Every donor was a Caucasian adult residing in Nashville, Tennessee, USA. CD4+ T cells were enriched by magnetic negative selection, after which naive cells were positively selected on CD45RA and the negative fraction was taken as the memory subset. Blood was obtained by leukapheresis, after which PBMCs were separated by Ficoll-Histopaque density gradient centrifugation and cryopreserved in liquid nitrogen vapor phase. Analytical flow cytometry was used to check the purity and quantity of each magnetically sorted T cell population. Genomic DNA was isolated from each sorted fraction and quantified by UV absorbance on a Nanodrop 2000c.

Using the deep immunoSEQ assay, multiplex PCR amplified TCR CDR3 regions from genomic DNA. Genomic DNA extracted from each cell subset was distributed evenly over all wells of several immunoSEQ 96-well plates, and each plate served as one replicate. Each replicate PCR for sorted subsets received around 200 ng genomic DNA, equal to tens of thousands of T cell genomes. Purified libraries were measured with a Qubit 3.0 fluorometer, size-checked on a Bioanalyzer 2100, and measured again with the KAPA Library Quantification kit. A separate single-read 150-cycle Illumina NextSeq 550 flow cell was used to sequence each immunoSEQ 96-well plate. The original methods were these. The immunoSEQ output contained only junctional sequences without quality scores, so filtering could not match that applied to full-length reads. Sequences were annotated with PyIR, a Python wrapper for IgBLAST v1.9, and V/J genes and CDR3 were assigned using IMGT germline references. Reads with weak V/J assignments (E-value above 1e-6), missing CDR3, stop codons, out-of-frame junctions, or ambiguous translated residues were removed. V3J clonotypes were defined by identical inferred V gene, J gene, and CDR3 amino acid sequence. The percentage overlap between two repertoires was calculated by dividing the number of shared unique clonotypes by the size of the smaller repertoire. Three approaches were used to assess repertoire richness: RTK rarefaction, the Chao1 estimator, and Recon v2.1 estimates of unobserved clonotypes. For all TCRbeta clonotypes obtained by the gDNA method from a few donors, generation probabilities were computed with OLGA. TCRdb obtained this table from immuneACCESS and retained in-frame rearrangements with V and J assigned. These tables miss some clones; where compared with another copy, unresolved V genes account for less than half of the shortfall, and the remainder is unexplained. Clone size and the V and J calls come from that table; the DNA yielded D and trimming. Within this sample are some 1.4 million clones, with roughly 97% of them counted one time only. The ten largest clones represent about 1.2% of the sample.

The sequenced sample consisted of naive CD4+ T cells sorted from blood. The cell subset or site label of this sample denotes: CD45RA+ positively selected. Rearrangement joined TRBV18 to TRBJ1-1, with the D gene not clear enough to name. This clonotype was sampled from a man aged 30-40 years in good health. At the DNA level, the sequence is TGTGCCAGCTCACCATTGGGTCCCGGGGTAACGAACACTGAAGCTTTCTTT. The translation is CASSPLGPGVTNTEAFF.